This T cell receptor (beta chain) was sequenced for a study of T cell responses to AZD1222 COVID-19 vaccine. CDR1 and CDR2 (germline): SGHTA, FQGNSA. CDR3 length: 13 residues. The V end lost 5 bases, the J end lost 6 bases, and 11 bases lay between the germline ends. As to this clone: The antigen is unknown.

Study-level results: Clonal diversity may have been underestimated, and the donors were mostly white British, with more females than males. Vaccine-associated CD4 TCRs ranged over spike, dominating at 160-218 and 743-854.

Profiled with immunoSEQ multiplex PCR; TCRdb holds only in-frame clones, not every one. This sample yields approximately 100,000 clones, of which approximately 93% are seen a single time; roughly 4.7% belongs to the top ten. This material consisted of peripheral blood, taken on day 0 of AZD1222 vaccination. The rearrangement joins TRBV7-2 to TRBJ1-5; D ambiguous. The clonotype comes from an adult in good health. CDR3 DNA sequence: TGTGCCAGCAGCAAGGACGGCCCTCAGCCCCAGCATTTT. Protein sequence: CASSKDGPQPQHF.